A selection of T cell receptor beta chains follows, all from one sample in a study of T cell responses to AZD1222 COVID-19 vaccine. TCRdb's table, derived via immunoSEQ multiplex PCR, lists solely in-frame clones and lacks some. Of around 63,000 clones listed, roughly 87% are singletons. The starting material was peripheral blood, obtained on day 0 of AZD1222 vaccination. The receptors here all came from an adult in good health. Both conserved end residues are part of each CDR3. Fields, in order: clone size, V gene, D gene, J gene, CDR3 DNA, CDR3 protein. A D gene is named only where the DNA matches it firmly. Only some rows state a clone size, as once, few, many or a class for expanded clones.

clone size: NA
V gene: TRBV7-9
D gene: TRBD1
J gene: TRBJ2-4
CDR3 DNA: TGTGCCAGCAGCTCTTCCAGGACAGGGGGGAACATTCAGTACTTC
CDR3 protein: CASSSSRTGGNIQYF

clone size: NA
V gene: TRBV6-4
D gene: NA
J gene: TRBJ1-1
CDR3 DNA: TGTGCCAGCAACGGACAGCCAATGAACACTGAAGCTTTCTTT
CDR3 protein: CASNGQPMNTEAFF

clone size: NA
V gene: TRBV6-1
D gene: NA
J gene: TRBJ2-1
CDR3 DNA: TGTGCCAGCAGTGAAACCTGGAATGAGCAGTTCTTC
CDR3 protein: CASSETWNEQFF

clone size: once
V gene: TRBV15
D gene: NA
J gene: TRBJ1-5
CDR3 DNA: TGTGCCACCAGCAGAGAGGGGACGGGTCAGCCCCAGCATTTT
CDR3 protein: CATSREGTGQPQHF

clone size: NA
V gene: TRBV11-3
D gene: NA
J gene: TRBJ2-2
CDR3 DNA: TGTGCCAGCAGCCCGCGGTGGTCCGGGGAGCTGTTTTTT
CDR3 protein: CASSPRWSGELFF

clone size: NA
V gene: TRBV9
D gene: TRBD1
J gene: TRBJ1-3
CDR3 DNA: TGTGCCAGCAGCATCCGGGACAGGGGGCCTGGAAACACCATATATTTT
CDR3 protein: CASSIRDRGPGNTIYF

clone size: once
V gene: TRBV7-2
D gene: NA
J gene: TRBJ1-3
CDR3 DNA: TGTGCCAGCAGCAGGGACCCAAGAGAACGAAACACCATATATTTT
CDR3 protein: CASSRDPRERNTIYF

clone size: once
V gene: TRBV6-5
D gene: NA
J gene: TRBJ2-1
CDR3 DNA: TGTGCCAGCAGGTTCGGACAGTATAGCAAATATGAGCAGTTCTTC
CDR3 protein: CASRFGQYSKYEQFF

clone size: NA
V gene: TRBV6-5
D gene: TRBD1
J gene: TRBJ1-1
CDR3 DNA: TGTGCCAGCCGACGACAGGGGAACACTGAAGCTTTCTTT
CDR3 protein: CASRRQGNTEAFF

clone size: NA
V gene: TRBV6-5
D gene: TRBD1
J gene: TRBJ1-1
CDR3 DNA: TGTGCCAGCCGGGTGGACAGGACCAACACTGAAGCTTTCTTT
CDR3 protein: CASRVDRTNTEAFF

clone size: NA
V gene: TRBV5-1
D gene: TRBD1
J gene: TRBJ1-5
CDR3 DNA: TGCGCCAGCTCTTCGGGACAGGGGGCGAATCAGCCCCAGCATTTT
CDR3 protein: CASSSGQGANQPQHF

clone size: once
V gene: TRBV7-6
D gene: NA
J gene: TRBJ1-2
CDR3 DNA: TGTGCCAGCAGCTTCACCCCTAGTATGGATGGCTACACCTTC
CDR3 protein: CASSFTPSMDGYTF

clone size: few
V gene: TRBV10-3
D gene: TRBD1
J gene: TRBJ1-2
CDR3 DNA: TGTGCCATCAGTCAGGACAGGGATCATGGCTACACCTTC
CDR3 protein: CAISQDRDHGYTF

clone size: NA
V gene: TRBV18
D gene: TRBD1
J gene: TRBJ2-2
CDR3 DNA: TGTGCCAGCTCAACGGGGACAGCGAACACCGGGGAGCTGTTTTTT
CDR3 protein: CASSTGTANTGELFF

clone size: once
V gene: TRBV19
D gene: TRBD1
J gene: TRBJ1-5
CDR3 DNA: TGTGCCAGTAGTATAGATCGTGGCAGGGGGGATCAGCCCCAGCATTTT
CDR3 protein: CASSIDRGRGDQPQHF

clone size: NA
V gene: TRBV4-1
D gene: TRBD1
J gene: TRBJ1-5
CDR3 DNA: TGCGCCAGCAGCCAAGATGGGGGACAGGTTCATCAGCCCCAGCATTTT
CDR3 protein: CASSQDGGQVHQPQHF

clone size: once
V gene: TRBV9
D gene: TRBD2
J gene: TRBJ2-3
CDR3 DNA: TGTGCCAGCAGCATTACTAGCGGCGGGGATACGCAGTATTTT
CDR3 protein: CASSITSGGDTQYF

clone size: once
V gene: TRBV5-6
D gene: TRBD1
J gene: TRBJ1-1
CDR3 DNA: TGTGCCAGCAGCAAGGACAGGGATGCTTTCTTT
CDR3 protein: CASSKDRDAFF

clone size: NA
V gene: TRBV19
D gene: TRBD1
J gene: TRBJ1-1
CDR3 DNA: TGTGCCAGTAGTGGGCAGGGGGCGGGAGAGACTGAAGCTTTCTTT
CDR3 protein: CASSGQGAGETEAFF

clone size: NA
V gene: TRBV30
D gene: NA
J gene: TRBJ2-7
CDR3 DNA: TGTGCCTCGAACCCCTCGGGGTCCTACGAGCAGTACTTC
CDR3 protein: CASNPSGSYEQYF

clone size: NA
V gene: TRBV3-1/TRBV3-2
D gene: TRBD2
J gene: TRBJ2-1
CDR3 DNA: TGTGCCAGCAGCCCTCAGCGCGGGGGTCGGTACAATGAGCAGTTCTTC
CDR3 protein: CASSPQRGGRYNEQFF